What follows are 16 T cell receptor beta chains derived from one specimen sequenced in a study of T cells in Graves' hyperthyroidism and ophthalmopathy. Amplification of TCR beta CDR3 regions was performed using RNA transcripts as template. The primer set for the first-round RT-PCR of the TCR CDR3 was HTBI. TCRdb passed the multiplex PCR reads through MiXCR, listing each CDR3 protein once. The sample consists of about 290,000 distinct CDR3 sequences, about 17% of them appearing once. The specimen was blood. The origin of the receptors is a woman aged 60-75 years with Graves' ophthalmopathy.

With regard to this clonotype: The junction and the germline gene differ at one end; a read error may be behind it. The V call is TRBV7-2, the J call TRBJ1-2, with 9 bases aligning to TRBD1. The CDR3 contains 16 residues. Germline lookup yields CDR1 SGHTA and CDR2 FQGNSA. The CDR3 region is CANSFRTGVHHCGYTF. The CDR3, as DNA: TGTGCCAACAGCTTTCGGACAGGGGTTCATCACTGTGGCTACACCTTC.

This clonotype was detected once. The chain uses TRBV5-1 and TRBJ1-6; D remains unclear. The germline gives CDR1 SGHRS, CDR2 YFSETQ. The CDR3 covers 15 residues. V dropped 0 bases and J dropped 9 bases, with 13 bases sitting between them. CDR3 in DNA: TGCGCCAGCAGCTTGGGACAAGGAACGGGTTCACCCCTCCACTTT. This codes for CASSLGQGTGSPLHF. Based on the CDR3 plus reference TRBV5-1 and TRBJ1-6, the full variable domain is KAGVTQTPRYLIKTRGQQVTLSCSPISGHRSVSWYQQTPGQGLQFLFEYFSETQRNKGNFPGRFSGRQFSNSRSEMNVSTLELGDSALYLCASSLGQGTGSPLHFGNGTRLTVT.

Ten or more counts support this clonotype. V usage is TRBV11-2 and J usage is TRBJ2-1, with TRBD2 identical over 9 bases. The CDR3 spans 15 residues. Per the germline V gene, CDR1 is SGHAT and CDR2 is FQNNGV. Trimming cost V 6 bases and J 2 bases; bases outside gene matches: 5. The CDR3 DNA reads TGTGCCAGCAGGGGGCTAGCGGGGACCTACAATGAGCAGTTCTTC. Translation gives CASRGLAGTYNEQFF.

This clonotype was counted at least ten times. The chain couples TRBV10-3 to TRBJ1-2; 8 bases map to TRBD1. CDR1 ENHRY and CDR2 SYGVKD come from the germline V gene. J was trimmed by 4 bases and V by 7 bases; bases with no gene match: 5. The CDR3 is made up of 13 amino acids. CDR3 amino acids: CAINGQGTYGYTF. Written as DNA, the CDR3 is TGTGCCATCAACGGACAGGGTACCTATGGCTACACCTTC.

The V and J genes are TRBV7-9 and TRBJ2-7; TRBD1 matches 8 bases. The CDR3 runs to 15 residues. V shed 2 bases and J 2 bases; nucleotides not matched to a gene: 5. Germline V gene data show CDR1 as SEHNR and CDR2 as FQNEAQ (reference sequence). The CDR3 sequence is CASSLPPGGTYEQYF. CDR3 sequence (DNA): TGTGCCAGCAGCTTACCCCCAGGGGGCACCTACGAGCAGTACTTC.

This clonotype has ten or more counts. The rearrangement uses TRBV18 and TRBJ2-3, with D possibly being TRBD2 (5 bases). CDR1 is KGHSH and CDR2 is LQKENI in the germline V gene. This CDR3 is built from 14 residues. Deletions cut 3 bases from V and 2 bases from J, with 9 bases between. The CDR3 region is CASSPDGLTDTQYF. The CDR3 coding sequence is TGTGCCAGCTCACCCGACGGACTCACAGATACGCAGTATTTT.

A note on this clonotype: With a much larger clone just one base away, this may be a read error. This chain links TRBV20-1 with TRBJ2-7; D remains ambiguous. This CDR3 region has 14 residues. Trimming left V 6 bases short and J 4 bases short, with 19 bases between. Germline CDR1 and CDR2: DFQATT and SNEGSKA (reference sequence). CDR3 nucleotide sequence: TGCAGTGCCCGCCCCCACACCAGTTTGTACGAGCAGTACTTC. Encoded protein: CSARPHTSLYEQYF.

This clonotype has ten or more counts. The chain is built from TRBV20-1 and TRBJ2-4; possible D gene TRBD1, 5 bases. The CDR3 has 15 amino acids. Germline V CDR1 and CDR2: DFQATT, SNEGSKA (reference sequence). Trimming shortened V by 4 bases and J by 3 bases, and 16 bases separated the two germline ends. CDR3: CSAKRGSVGKNIQYF. DNA for the CDR3: TGCAGTGCTAAAAGGGGAAGTGTGGGCAAAAACATTCAGTACTTC.

The V call is TRBV7-9, the J call TRBJ1-4, with D possibly TRBD1 on 6 matching bases. The CDR3 has 15 amino acids. V shed 5 bases and J shed 2 bases, with 12 bases lying between them. Germline CDR1 is SEHNR and CDR2 is FQNEAQ (reference sequence). CDR3 in DNA: TGTGCCAGCAGCCTGACCCAGGGGACTAATGAAAAACTGTTTTTT. This encodes CASSLTQGTNEKLFF.

V usage is TRBV15 and J usage is TRBJ2-2, with 7 bases fitting TRBD1. The CDR3 sequence is 15 residues long. V lost 5 bases to trimming and J lost 0 bases; unmatched junction nucleotides: 3. Per the germline V gene, CDR1 is LNHNV and CDR2 is YYDKDF (reference sequence). CDR3 coding DNA: TGTGCCACCAGCCTCGACAGGGCGAACACCGGGGAGCTGTTTTTT. It translates to CATSLDRANTGELFF. Full variable domain (remainder filled in from reference TRBV15 and TRBJ2-2): DAMVIQNPRYQVTQFGKPVTLSCSQTLNHNVMYWYQQKSSQAPKLLFHYYDKDFNNEADTPDNFQSRRPNTSFCFLDIRSPGLGDTAMYLCATSLDRANTGELFFGEGSRLTVL.

Ten or more counts support this clonotype. The V gene is TRBV2, the J gene TRBJ2-3; D call uncertain. With 4 bases removed from V and 5 bases from J, the gap between germline ends came to 7 bases. There are 12 residues in the CDR3. Germline-derived CDR1 and CDR2 are SNHLY and FYNNEI. This CDR3 is CASSAVRDTQYF. In DNA form, the CDR3 reads TGTGCCAGCAGTGCAGTACGAGATACGCAGTATTTT.

This clonotype was seen ten or more times. This sequence joins TRBV2 and TRBJ1-1, with 7 positions matching TRBD1. Germline CDR1 reads SNHLY; CDR2 reads FYNNEI. Losses at the gene ends were 4 bases for V and 5 bases for J; bases not matched to a gene: 7. This CDR3 has 14 residues. This CDR3 is CASSGAGGLTEAFF. In DNA form, the CDR3 reads TGTGCCAGCAGTGGGGCAGGGGGACTAACTGAAGCTTTCTTT.

This clonotype appeared a few times. The J gene is TRBJ2-5, the V gene TRBV5-1; the D is unclear. CDR3 length equals 14 residues. Germline CDR1 and CDR2: SGHRS and YFSETQ. Trimming removed 0 bases from V and 1 base from J, with 7 bases in between. The CDR3 DNA is TGCGCCAGCAGCTTGGGGCCAAGCCAAGAGACCCAGTACTTC. Translating gives CASSLGPSQETQYF.

The sample holds many counts of this clonotype. This chain joins TRBV29-1 and TRBJ2-3; D is unclear. From germline, CDR1 is SQVTM and CDR2 ANQGSEA. The CDR3 is made up of 17 amino acids. The V and J ends lost 0 bases and 2 bases respectively, with 18 bases between them. The CDR3 coding sequence is TGCAGCGTTGAAGAAGGTGGCGAGGCTGGGGTCACAGATACGCAGTATTTT. This encodes CSVEEGGEAGVTDTQYF.

This chain links TRBV28 with TRBJ1-2; D might be TRBD1 (5 bases). Looked up from germline, CDR1 is MDHEN and CDR2 is SYDVKM. V lost 3 bases, J lost 4 bases, and 15 bases lay in between. This CDR3 region has 15 residues. The DNA of the CDR3 is TGTGCCAGCAGTTTGGGAGGGGAGGGGTCCTATGGCTACACCTTC. Translating it yields CASSLGGEGSYGYTF.

This clonotype was counted at least ten times. The gene calls are TRBV7-2 and TRBJ1-1; D is undetermined. Germline V lookup: CDR1 SGHTA, CDR2 FQGNSA. The CDR3 extends over 12 amino acids. V lost 4 bases and J 3 bases, leaving 6 bases between the germline ends. CDR3 DNA: TGTGCCAGCAGCTCTTGGTACACTGAAGCTTTCTTT. It specifies CASSSWYTEAFF.